The clone carrying this T cell receptor beta chain has a single count. Original processing methods: Estimates of nucleated cell counts were drawn from the amplification of reference gene primers. Here immunoSEQ multiplex PCR was the method, and the copy in TCRdb shows in-frame clones only, minus some. V and J calls and clone size are those listed in that table; D and trimming were worked out from the DNA. This sample has approximately 150,000 clones, with around 85% found just once. The germline CDR1 and CDR2 sequences are MNHNY and SVGAGI (reference sequence). Trimming stripped 2 bases from V and 5 bases from J, with 9 bases between. The CDR3 is made up of 13 amino acids. This sample was taken from a study of blood T cell repertoires in COVID-19. In the study overall: The United States, Italy and Spain provided the acute and convalescent COVID-19 samples.

Sequenced material: peripheral blood. The chain has TRBV6-6 and TRBJ1-2; D is possibly TRBD1 (5 bases). The TCR was taken from a human donor in a cohort sampled during active COVID-19. CDR3 coding DNA: TGTGCCAGCAGTTACACCCAGGGTTATGGCTACACCTTC. It yields the protein CASSYTQGYGYTF.